This T cell receptor (beta chain) was captured by sequencing in a study of glioma-infiltrating T cells after dendritic cell vaccination. Turning to the study itself: Glioblastoma patients came from Phase I and II dendritic cell vaccination trials. Between about 2002 and 2013, patients got autologous tumor lysate-pulsed dendritic cell vaccines. Autologous tumor lysate was loaded overnight onto monocyte-derived dendritic cells grown approximately seven days with IL-4 and GM-CSF.

In germline, CDR1 is SGHDN, CDR2 FVKESK. J gave up 4 bases and V 1 base, and 8 bases lay outside the gene matches. This CDR3 has 16 residues. Primers: 60 V beta forward and 13 J beta reverse. Method: immunoSEQ multiplex PCR; TCRdb's copy keeps in-frame clones and lacks some. The sample has more than 70,000 clones; 80% to 90% are singletons. Specified time point: after dendritic cell vaccination, including at tumor progression/relapse. V gene TRBV14 combines with J gene TRBJ2-7; the match to TRBD2 covers 9 bases. The specimen comprised blood, sampled after dendritic cell vaccination. This TCR was sampled from a human donor with glioblastoma. The CDR3 region is CASSQGTGGRVYEQYF. The CDR3 nucleotides read TGTGCCAGCAGCCAAGGAACGGGCGGGAGGGTTTACGAGCAGTACTTC.